The T cell receptor beta chain under discussion was sequenced for a study of long-term antiretroviral therapy in people with HIV. An immunoSEQ assay, version v3.0, was performed at survey level. Assay used: immunoSEQ multiplex PCR; TCRdb lists only in-frame clones, some missing. The data show 25,000 to 35,000 clones, around 90% seen once. Findings and caveats of the study: Older ART regimens were possibly in use when the blood was collected between the mid-2000s and the late 2010s. Although diversity increased after ART, it remained lower than in transplant donor controls.

Concerning this clone: Its matching antigen is unknown.

V was shortened by 6 bases and J by 3 bases, with 12 bases between the two germline ends. CDR3 length equals 14 residues. CDR1 is KGHSH, CDR2 LQKENI, per germline. The chain recombines TRBV18 with TRBJ2-1; perhaps D is TRBD1 or TRBD2 (6 bases each). The receptor comes from a man aged 45-65 years with HIV. The sample here was unsorted PBMCs, taken 3.2 years before starting antiretroviral therapy. The CDR3 loop reads CASSAGQNYNEQFF. CDR3 bases: TGTGCCAGCTCGGCGGGACAAAACTACAATGAGCAGTTCTTC.